A selection of T cell receptor beta chains follows, all from one sample in a study of T cell responses to AZD1222 COVID-19 vaccine. This table comes from immunoSEQ multiplex PCR, and its TCRdb copy is limited to in-frame clones, with some not included. The data show over 130,000 clones, with around nine tenths seen just once and roughly 4.7% held by the top ten. Sequences were derived from peripheral blood, sampled on day 0 of AZD1222 vaccination. The receptors were gathered from an adult in good health. Both conserved end residues are part of each CDR3. Fields, in order: D gene, V gene, J gene, CDR3 DNA, CDR3 protein. The D gene is left open where the match is weak.

.	TRBV27	TRBJ1-6	TGTGCCAGCAGTTTAGCCGGATCACCCCTCCACTTT	CASSLAGSPLHF
TRBD1	TRBV30	TRBJ1-5	TGTGCCTGGAGTAAAGGGACAGCCATCGGGCAGCCCCAGCATTTT	CAWSKGTAIGQPQHF
TRBD1	TRBV11-1	TRBJ2-7	TGTGCCAGCAGCCTCGGGACAGGGCTTGAAGAGCAGTACTTC	CASSLGTGLEEQYF
.	TRBV2	TRBJ1-2	TGTGCCAGCAGTAGACGGAACTATGGCTACACCTTC	CASSRRNYGYTF
TRBD1	TRBV4-1	TRBJ1-4	TGCGCCAGCAGCCAAGCCGGGACAGGGTTGGAAAAACTGTTTTTT	CASSQAGTGLEKLFF
.	TRBV24-1	TRBJ2-3	TGTGCCACCTCCCGAGCTTGGGGAGATACGCAGTATTTT	CATSRAWGDTQYF
TRBD1	TRBV7-3	TRBJ1-4	TGTGCCAGCAGCTTAATGGGACAGGCCCGGAGGGCAACTAATGAAAAACTGTTTTTT	CASSLMGQARRATNEKLFF
.	TRBV28	TRBJ1-2	TGTGCCAGCAGCCGGGGTATGTATGGCTACACCTTC	CASSRGMYGYTF
.	TRBV12-3/TRBV12-4	TRBJ1-2	TGTGCCAGCAGTATGTCGGGGGACTATGGCTACACCTTC	CASSMSGDYGYTF
.	TRBV15	TRBJ2-1	TGTGCCACCAGCAGAGTAGGGTTCTACAATGAGCAGTTCTTC	CATSRVGFYNEQFF